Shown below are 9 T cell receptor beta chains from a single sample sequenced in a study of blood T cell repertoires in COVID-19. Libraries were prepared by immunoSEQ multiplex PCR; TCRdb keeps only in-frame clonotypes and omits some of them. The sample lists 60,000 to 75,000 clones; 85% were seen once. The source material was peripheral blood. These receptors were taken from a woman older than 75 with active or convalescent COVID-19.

CDR3 in DNA: TGTGCCAGCAGTTCCTCTAGACTAGCGGGGGGGTTAGAGACCCAGTACTTC. Protein product: CASSSSRLAGGLETQYF. The chain couples TRBV28 to TRBJ2-5, with 14 bases identical to TRBD2. The J segment lost 4 bases and the V segment lost 4 bases, leaving 8 bases of the junction unmatched. This CDR3 has 17 amino acids. CDR1 and CDR2 from the germline V gene are MDHEN and SYDVKM.

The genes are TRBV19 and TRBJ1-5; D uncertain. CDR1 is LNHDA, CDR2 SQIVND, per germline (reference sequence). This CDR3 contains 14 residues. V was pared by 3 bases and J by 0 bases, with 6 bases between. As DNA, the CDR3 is TGTGCCAGTAGTATCCAGGATAGCAATCAGCCCCAGCATTTT. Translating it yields CASSIQDSNQPQHF.

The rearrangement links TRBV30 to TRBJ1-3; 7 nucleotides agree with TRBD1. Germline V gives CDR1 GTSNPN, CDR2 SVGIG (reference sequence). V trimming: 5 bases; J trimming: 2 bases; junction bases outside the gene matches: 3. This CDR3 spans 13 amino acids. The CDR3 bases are TGTGCCTGGGAAGACAGGGCTGGAAACACCATATATTTT. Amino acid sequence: CAWEDRAGNTIYF.

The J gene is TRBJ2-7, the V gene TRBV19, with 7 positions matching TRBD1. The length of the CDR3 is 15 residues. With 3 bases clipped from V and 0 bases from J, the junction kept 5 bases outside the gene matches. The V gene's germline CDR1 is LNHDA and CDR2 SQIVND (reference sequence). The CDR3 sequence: CASSMRQGSSYEQYF. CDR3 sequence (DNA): TGTGCCAGTAGTATGAGACAGGGCAGCTCCTACGAGCAGTACTTC.

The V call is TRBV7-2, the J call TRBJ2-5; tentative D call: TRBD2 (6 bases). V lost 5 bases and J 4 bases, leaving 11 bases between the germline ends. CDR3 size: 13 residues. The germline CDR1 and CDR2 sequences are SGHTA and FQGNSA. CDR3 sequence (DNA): TGTGCCAGCAGCGCCGGGACTGTAGAGACCCAGTACTTC. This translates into CASSAGTVETQYF.

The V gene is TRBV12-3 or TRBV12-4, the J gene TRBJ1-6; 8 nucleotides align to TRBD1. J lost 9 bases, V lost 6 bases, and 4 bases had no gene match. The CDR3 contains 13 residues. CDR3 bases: TGTGCCAGCAGCCGACAGGGGAGTTCACCCCTCCACTTT. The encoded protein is CASSRQGSSPLHF.

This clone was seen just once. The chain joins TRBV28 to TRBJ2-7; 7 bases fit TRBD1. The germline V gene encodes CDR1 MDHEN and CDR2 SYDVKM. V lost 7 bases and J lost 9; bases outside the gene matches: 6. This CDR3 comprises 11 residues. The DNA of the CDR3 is TGTGCCAGCAAGGGGGACAGCGGGCAGTACTTC. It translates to CASKGDSGQYF.

CDR3 region: CASSKTGEARSPLHF. In nucleotides, the CDR3 is TGTGCCAGTAGCAAGACAGGGGAGGCCCGATCACCCCTCCACTTT. The J gene is TRBJ1-6, the V gene TRBV19; 8 bases line up with TRBD1. Trimming removed 6 bases from V and 10 bases from J; junction bases left unmatched: 11. The CDR3 loop spans 15 amino acids. In germline, CDR1 is LNHDA, CDR2 SQIVND (reference sequence).

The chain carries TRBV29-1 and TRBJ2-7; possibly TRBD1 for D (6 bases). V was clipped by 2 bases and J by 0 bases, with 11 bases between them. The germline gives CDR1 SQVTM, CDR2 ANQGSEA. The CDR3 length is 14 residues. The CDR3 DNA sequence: TGCAGCGTTGAACAGGGGCAGAGCTCCTACGAGCAGTACTTC. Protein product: CSVEQGQSSYEQYF.